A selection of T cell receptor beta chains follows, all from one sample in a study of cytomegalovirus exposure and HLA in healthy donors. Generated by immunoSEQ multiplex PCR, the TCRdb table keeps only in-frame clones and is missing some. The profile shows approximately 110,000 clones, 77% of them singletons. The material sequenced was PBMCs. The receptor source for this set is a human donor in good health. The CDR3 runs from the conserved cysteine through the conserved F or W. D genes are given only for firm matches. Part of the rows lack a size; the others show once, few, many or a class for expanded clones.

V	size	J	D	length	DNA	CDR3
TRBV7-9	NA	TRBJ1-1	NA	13	TGTGCCAGCAGCTTGGGGGCGAACACTGAAGCTTTCTTT	CASSLGANTEAFF
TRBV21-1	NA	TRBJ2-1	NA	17	TGTGCCAGCAGCAAAGGAGGCCGACGACGCTCCTACAATGAGCAGTTCTTC	CASSKGGRRRSYNEQFF
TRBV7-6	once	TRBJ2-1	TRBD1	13	TGTGCCGCCGGGGACAGAGGGGGTAATGAGCAGTTCTTC	CAAGDRGGNEQFF
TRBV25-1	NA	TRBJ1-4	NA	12	TGTGCCAGCAGTGATCCGGGAGAAAAACTGTTTTTT	CASSDPGEKLFF
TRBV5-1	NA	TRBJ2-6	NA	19	TGCGCCAGCAGCCAAACTCGATCCGTTTCAGGGGCTGGGGCCAACGTCCTGACTTTC	CASSQTRSVSGAGANVLTF
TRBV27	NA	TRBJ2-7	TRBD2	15	TGTGCCAGCAGTTTTGGGGCAGCGGGAGGGAACAAGCAGTACTTC	CASSFGAAGGNKQYF
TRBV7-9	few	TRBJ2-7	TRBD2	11	TGTGCCAGCAGCCGGGGAGGGGAGCAGTACTTC	CASSRGGEQYF
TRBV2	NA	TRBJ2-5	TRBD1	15	TGTGCCAGCAGCTCCGACAGGGGTGGGGCAGAGACCCAGTACTTC	CASSSDRGGAETQYF
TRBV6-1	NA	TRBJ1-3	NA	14	TGTGCCAGCAACGGTCACAGCTCTGGAAACACCATATATTTT	CASNGHSSGNTIYF
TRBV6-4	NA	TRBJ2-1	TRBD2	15	TGTGCCAGCAGCGTGACTAGCGGGAGCGGGCATGAGCAGTTCTTC	CASSVTSGSGHEQFF
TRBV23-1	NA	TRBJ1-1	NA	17	TGCGCCAGCAGTCACAAGCGGCACAGAACAATGAACACTGAAGCTTTCTTT	CASSHKRHRTMNTEAFF
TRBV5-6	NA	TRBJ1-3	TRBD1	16	TGTGCCAGCAGCTGGGAGGGACAGGGCCCTGGAAACACCATATATTTT	CASSWEGQGPGNTIYF
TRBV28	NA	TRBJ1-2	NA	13	TGTGCCAGCAGGAAGACAGGATACTATGGCTACACCTTC	CASRKTGYYGYTF
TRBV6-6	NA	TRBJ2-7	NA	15	TGTGCCAGCAGTCCCCCGGGTAGTACTTCCTACGAGCAGTACTTC	CASSPPGSTSYEQYF
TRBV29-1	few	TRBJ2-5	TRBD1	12	TGCAGCGTTGGACAGGGGCAAGAGACCCAGTACTTC	CSVGQGQETQYF
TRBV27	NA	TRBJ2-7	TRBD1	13	TGTGCCAGCAGTCCCTGGACAGGTGGGGAGCAGTACTTC	CASSPWTGGEQYF
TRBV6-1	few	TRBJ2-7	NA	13	TGTGCCACCGCGACAGAAGACCTCTACGAGCAGTACTTC	CATATEDLYEQYF
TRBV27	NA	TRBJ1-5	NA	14	TGTGCCAGCCGCGGGGGGGTAATGTCTCAGCCCCAGCATTTT	CASRGGVMSQPQHF
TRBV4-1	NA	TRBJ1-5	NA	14	TGCGCCAGCAGCCAATGGGCCAGCAATCAGCCCCAGCATTTT	CASSQWASNQPQHF
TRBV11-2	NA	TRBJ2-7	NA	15	TGTGCCAGCAGCATGAGGACGGGGGGCTCAAGGGAGCAGTACTTC	CASSMRTGGSREQYF
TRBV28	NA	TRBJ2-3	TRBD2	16	TGTGCCAGCAGCGGGCAGACACACTGGACTAGTAGTACGCAGTATTTT	CASSGQTHWTSSTQYF
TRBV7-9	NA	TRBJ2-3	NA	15	TGTGCCAGCAGCTTAGTGGCAGTTAGCACAGATACGCAGTATTTT	CASSLVAVSTDTQYF
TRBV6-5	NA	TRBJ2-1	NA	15	TGTGCCAGCAGTTACACCGGGTCCACCTACAATGAGCAGTTCTTC	CASSYTGSTYNEQFF